The clone carrying this T cell receptor beta chain came up once. Its antigen is unidentified. The source of the sample is a study of OX40 agonist ivuxolimab in advanced cancers. Study summary: Dose-escalation patients' cancers were hepatocellular carcinoma, melanoma, renal cell or head and neck cancer. The study's findings and limits: Nonresponders, in some cases, also had low normalized T-cell clonal expansion.

Trimming removed 0 bases from V and 0 bases from J; junction bases left unmatched: 8. Germline CDR1 is SGHNT and CDR2 is YYREEE (reference sequence). The CDR3 consists of 17 residues. Exclusion applied to patients with autoimmune disease history or systemic immunosuppression. Generated by immunoSEQ multiplex PCR, the TCRdb table keeps only in-frame clones and is missing some. The data contain about 130,000 clones, about 93% of them seen just once; the ten biggest clones take up under 1.3%. This chain connects TRBV5-4 to TRBJ2-5; 7 bases match TRBD2. Here the sequenced sample was CD4+ or CD8+ T cells sorted from blood, taken in a trial of the OX40 agonist ivuxolimab. The sequence was obtained from an adult with an advanced solid tumor such as melanoma, head and neck, liver or kidney cancer. The DNA for the CDR3 is TGTGCCAGCAGCTTGGTGCTTGTGAGCGGGAACCAAGAGACCCAGTACTTC. It codes for CASSLVLVSGNQETQYF.